Sequencing of this TCR beta chain was carried out in a study of Ad26.COV2.S vaccination and SARS-CoV-2 variants. The germline V gene has CDR1 MGHRA and CDR2 YSYEKL. This CDR3 region has 16 residues. V was pared by 0 bases and J by 2 bases, with 13 bases between. This table comes from immunoSEQ multiplex PCR, and its TCRdb copy is limited to in-frame clones, with some not included. Of around 300,000 clones listed, about 89% are singletons. The treatment here: some 19 received Ad26.COV2.S at low or high dose, single or two shots; about five received placebo; per-sample allocation not given. Sampling took place 63 days after the first vaccine or placebo injection. An Ad26 vector carrying the Wuhan-strain SARS-CoV-2 spike served as the vaccine.

The chain recombines TRBV4-1 with TRBJ2-5; D is undetermined. Sequenced material: peripheral blood, taken in a trial of Ad26.COV2.S vaccine versus placebo. This clonotype was sampled from a person between 18 and 59 years old who received the Ad26.COV2.S COVID-19 vaccine or a placebo. CDR3 residues: CASSQDIGSTQETQYF. The CDR3 region has the DNA TGCGCCAGCAGCCAAGATATTGGCAGTACACAAGAGACCCAGTACTTC.